This T cell receptor (beta chain) was profiled in a study of cytomegalovirus exposure and HLA in healthy donors. Primers for the PCR totalled 60 Vbeta and 13 Jbeta. Method: immunoSEQ multiplex PCR; TCRdb's copy keeps in-frame clones and lacks some. The sample lists about 180,000 clones, approximately 84% occurring once. The donors comprised healthy bone marrow donors. V was pared by 3 bases and J by 4 bases, with 6 bases of the junction left unmatched. Germline-derived CDR1 and CDR2 are WSHSY and SAAADI. The CDR3 contains 16 residues. Sequenced material: PBMCs. The chain combines TRBV10-2 with TRBJ2-1; 10 bases match TRBD2. The source is a girl aged 10 to 17 in good health and CMV-seropositive. The CDR3 sequence is CASSELAGGTYNEQFF. CDR3 nucleotides: TGCGCCAGCAGTGAATTAGCGGGAGGCACGTACAATGAGCAGTTCTTC.